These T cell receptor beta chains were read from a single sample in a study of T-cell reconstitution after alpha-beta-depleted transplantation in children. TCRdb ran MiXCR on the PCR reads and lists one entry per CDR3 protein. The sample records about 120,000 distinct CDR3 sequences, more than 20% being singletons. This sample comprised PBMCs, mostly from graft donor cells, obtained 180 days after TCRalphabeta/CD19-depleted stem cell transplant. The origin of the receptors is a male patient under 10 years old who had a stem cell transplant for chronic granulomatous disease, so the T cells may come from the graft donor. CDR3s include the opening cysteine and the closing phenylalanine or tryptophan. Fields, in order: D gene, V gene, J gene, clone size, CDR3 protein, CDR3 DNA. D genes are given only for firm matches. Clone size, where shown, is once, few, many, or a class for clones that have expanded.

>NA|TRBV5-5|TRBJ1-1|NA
CASSLWKTSEAFF
TGTGCCAGCAGCTTGTGGAAAACATCTGAAGCTTTCTTT
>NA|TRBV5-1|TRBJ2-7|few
CASSPDWYEQYF
TGCGCCAGCAGCCCAGACTGGTACGAGCAGTACTTC
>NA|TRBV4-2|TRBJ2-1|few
CASSQERYNEQFF
TGTGCCAGCAGCCAAGAAAGATACAATGAGCAGTTCTTC
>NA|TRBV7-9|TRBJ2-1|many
CASSLDGQPVGNEQFF
TGTGCCAGCAGCTTAGACGGCCAGCCTGTAGGGAATGAGCAGTTCTTC
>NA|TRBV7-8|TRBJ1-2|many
CASSLDGGGYGYTF
TGTGCCAGCAGCTTGGACGGGGGGGGATATGGCTACACCTTC
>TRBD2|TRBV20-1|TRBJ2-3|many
CSARGTSRSTDTQYF
TGCAGTGCTAGAGGGACTAGCAGAAGCACAGATACGCAGTATTTT
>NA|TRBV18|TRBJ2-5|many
CASSGTTKQTQYF
TGTGCCAGCTCTGGGACAACCAAGCAGACCCAGTACTTC
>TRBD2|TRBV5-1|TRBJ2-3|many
CASAGLADTDTQYF
TGCGCCAGCGCGGGACTAGCGGACACAGATACGCAGTATTTT
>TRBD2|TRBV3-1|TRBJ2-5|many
CASSQGLGGSRETQYF
TGTGCCAGCAGCCAAGGATTAGGCGGGAGTCGTGAGACCCAGTACTTC
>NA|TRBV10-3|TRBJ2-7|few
CAIRDRDTQTYEQYF
TGTGCCATCAGGGACCGGGACACTCAGACCTACGAGCAGTACTTC
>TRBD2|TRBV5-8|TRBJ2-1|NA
CASSSPREGRNEQFF
TGTGCCAGCAGCTCTCCGCGGGAGGGCCGCAATGAGCAGTTCTTC
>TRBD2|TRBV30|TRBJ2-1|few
CAWGTGAGENEQFF
TGTGCCTGGGGAACAGGAGCGGGAGAAAATGAGCAGTTCTTC
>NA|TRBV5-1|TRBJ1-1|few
CASTRGVGVGTEAFF
TGCGCCAGCACCCGGGGGGTCGGGGTGGGCACTGAAGCTTTCTTT